Each of the 26 T cell receptor beta chains below was sequenced from the same sample in a study of T cell responses to AZD1222 COVID-19 vaccine. The method was immunoSEQ multiplex PCR; TCRdb's version includes in-frame clones alone and lacks a portion of them. This table holds some 62,000 clones, about 70% found once. The sample was peripheral blood, taken on day 0 of AZD1222 vaccination. These receptors were collected from an adult in good health.

The CDR3 DNA reads as TGTGCCAGTAGTCGGCCCACAGGGGCGGGGGGTGAAGCTTTCTTT. Amino acid sequence: CASSRPTGAGGEAFF. This rearrangement joins TRBV19 to TRBJ1-1; TRBD1 agrees at 7 bases. The CDR3 spans 15 residues. Germline trimming cut 5 bases from V and 7 bases from J; bases unmatched to any gene: 13. Germline loops: CDR1 LNHDA, CDR2 SQIVND (reference sequence).

The chain uses TRBV14 and TRBJ1-4; D ambiguous. The germline CDR1 and CDR2 sequences are SGHDN and FVKESK. Between the trimmed V and J ends, which lost 3 bases and 7 bases, there was a span of 12 bases. CDR3 length equals 14 residues. CDR3 amino acids: CASSHSGVSEKLFF. For the CDR3, the DNA is TGTGCCAGCAGCCACTCCGGGGTTAGTGAAAAACTGTTTTTT.

This sequence joins TRBV6-5 and TRBJ1-3; the D gene is possibly TRBD1 (5 bases). CDR1 and CDR2 from the germline V gene are MNHEY and SVGAGI. The CDR3 runs 13 residues. Trimming removed 10 bases from V and 3 bases from J, with 13 bases in between. Here the CDR3 reads CATRQGRGNTIYF. DNA for the CDR3: TGTGCCACACGGCAGGGACGTGGAAACACCATATATTTT.

The V call is TRBV7-9, the J call TRBJ2-7; TRBD1 matches 7 bases. After removal of 6 bases from V and 3 bases from J, the junction contained 2 bases not matched to a gene. Germline-derived CDR1 and CDR2 are SEHNR and FQNEAQ (reference sequence). CDR3 length equals 12 residues. The CDR3, as DNA: TGTGCCAGCAGGAGGGACAGCTACGAGCAGTACTTC. It is translated as CASRRDSYEQYF.

The chain is built from TRBV2 and TRBJ2-4; D may match TRBD1 or TRBD2 (6 bases each). There are 13 residues in the CDR3. Germline loops: CDR1 SNHLY, CDR2 FYNNEI. Trimming took 8 bases from V and 6 from J, leaving 14 bases between them. CDR3 region: CASLGAGTNIQYF. The CDR3 DNA sequence: TGTGCCAGCCTGGGGGCGGGGACAAACATTCAGTACTTC.

V and J are TRBV28 and TRBJ2-7; TRBD1 is a possible D gene (6 bases). Trimming removed 4 bases at V and 7 bases at J, with 20 bases between. CDR3 length equals 15 residues. CDR1 and CDR2 (germline): MDHEN, SYDVKM. The CDR3 here is CASSSGQRRGEEQYF. The DNA for the CDR3 is TGTGCCAGCAGTTCCGGACAGCGACGAGGAGAAGAGCAGTACTTC.

The chain joins TRBV7-8 to TRBJ2-7, with D perhaps assigned TRBD1 or TRBD2 (5 bases each). CDR1 and CDR2 from the germline V gene are SGHVS and FQNEAQ. Trimming took 5 bases from V and 7 from J, leaving 18 bases between them. The CDR3 sequence is 14 residues long. In DNA form, the CDR3 reads TGTGCCAGCAGCCCGGGGACGGCCTTTGGGGAGCAGTACTTC. As protein: CASSPGTAFGEQYF.

The chain uses TRBV19 and TRBJ1-4; D is possibly TRBD1 (6 bases). Trimming left V 3 bases short and J 5 bases short, with 13 bases between. The CDR3 consists of 15 residues. Germline CDR1 and CDR2: LNHDA and SQIVND (reference sequence). DNA of the CDR3: TGTGCCAGTAGTATTGGGGGGGCGCCGAATGAAAAACTGTTTTTT. Its protein product is CASSIGGAPNEKLFF.

This clone was recorded a few times. The chain employs TRBV2 and TRBJ2-7, with D possibly TRBD2 on 5 matching bases. Germline V gene sequence: CDR1 SNHLY, CDR2 FYNNEI. The CDR3 extends over 15 amino acids. V lost 0 bases, J lost 2 bases, and 11 bases lay in between. The CDR3 loop is CASSEAIGLPYEQYF. CDR3 sequence (DNA): TGTGCCAGCAGTGAAGCGATAGGACTTCCCTACGAGCAGTACTTC.

J is TRBJ1-1 and V is TRBV5-1, with D hard to call. CDR3 length equals 13 residues. CDR1 is SGHRS, CDR2 YFSETQ, per germline. Trimming took 5 bases from V and 6 from J, leaving 14 bases between them. CDR3 nucleotides: TGCGCCAGCAGGGAACCCCCCATCCCTGAAGCTTTCTTT. Translation: CASREPPIPEAFF.

The genes are TRBV19 and TRBJ1-5; D call uncertain. Trimming pared 7 bases from V and 2 bases from J, leaving 9 bases between. The V gene's germline CDR1 is LNHDA and CDR2 SQIVND (reference sequence). There are 13 residues in the CDR3. The CDR3 here is CASKGSGNQPQHF. DNA of the CDR3: TGTGCCAGTAAGGGAAGCGGCAATCAGCCCCAGCATTTT. The full variable domain, its missing parts supplied by reference TRBV19 and TRBJ1-5, is DGGITQSPKYLFRKEGQNVTLSCEQNLNHDAMYWYRQDPGQGLRLIYYSQIVNDFQKGDIAEGYSVSREKKESFPLTVTSAQKNPTAFYLCASKGSGNQPQHFGDGTRLSIL.

The table lists this clone with a few counts. This chain joins TRBV18 and TRBJ1-5; D remains ambiguous. V was pared by 0 bases and J by 9 bases, with 9 bases between. CDR3 length: 13 residues. Germline CDR1 reads KGHSH; CDR2 reads LQKENI. Here the CDR3 reads CASSPPARGPQHF. DNA for the CDR3: TGTGCCAGCTCACCACCGGCCCGTGGGCCCCAGCATTTT.

This clone appeared a few times. CDR3 nucleotides: TGTGCCATCAGCCCCACTAGCGGGGGGCTCAATGAGCAGTTCTTC. Its translation is CAISPTSGGLNEQFF. The chain has TRBV10-3 and TRBJ2-1; 12 positions match TRBD2. With 6 bases clipped from V and 6 bases from J, the junction kept 6 bases outside the gene matches. Germline V gene lookup returns CDR1 ENHRY and CDR2 SYGVKD. The CDR3 totals 15 residues.

The chain carries TRBV5-1 and TRBJ2-3; no definite D call. CDR3 length: 14 amino acids. The V end was cut by 0 bases, the J end by 4 bases, with 9 bases between. Germline-derived CDR1 and CDR2 are SGHRS and YFSETQ. CDR3 in DNA: TGCGCCAGCAGCTTGGAGCCGGATTCAGATACGCAGTATTTT. This codes for CASSLEPDSDTQYF. Full variable domain (remainder filled in from reference TRBV5-1 and TRBJ2-3): KAGVTQTPRYLIKTRGQQVTLSCSPISGHRSVSWYQQTPGQGLQFLFEYFSETQRNKGNFPGRFSGRQFSNSRSEMNVSTLELGDSALYLCASSLEPDSDTQYFGPGTRLTVL.

This chain links TRBV28 with TRBJ2-7; the D is unclear. The germline V gene has CDR1 MDHEN and CDR2 SYDVKM. The V end was cut by 2 bases, the J end by 6 bases, with 8 bases between. This CDR3 is built from 12 residues. CDR3 amino acids: CASSLSRTEQYF. The CDR3 DNA reads TGTGCCAGCAGTTTAAGCCGTACCGAGCAGTACTTC.

The chain employs TRBV19 and TRBJ1-2; D is uncertain. The ends were cut back, 5 bases at V and 8 bases at J, with 21 bases in the middle. The CDR3 has 15 residues. Per germline, CDR1 LNHDA and CDR2 SQIVND (reference sequence). The chain's CDR3 is CASSAPLLRAGGYTF. The CDR3 DNA is TGTGCCAGTAGTGCACCCCTACTTCGTGCGGGAGGCTACACCTTC.

The chain joins TRBV6-6 to TRBJ2-6; D gene ambiguous. V gave up 7 bases and J gave up 0 bases, with 10 bases separating them. This CDR3 comprises 15 residues. Germline CDR1 and CDR2: MNHNY and SVGAGI (reference sequence). DNA of the CDR3: TGTGCCAGCAACTCCCACCTCTCTGGGGCCAACGTCCTGACTTTC. The encoded protein is CASNSHLSGANVLTF.

The chain joins TRBV7-3 to TRBJ1-6; maybe TRBD1 (6 bases). The CDR3 has 16 amino acids. CDR1 is SGHTA and CDR2 is FQGTGA in the germline V gene. V gave up 5 bases and J gave up 3 bases, with 14 bases separating them. This CDR3 is CASSAGGPDYNSPLHF. Here the CDR3 DNA reads TGTGCCAGCAGCGCCGGGGGCCCCGACTATAATTCACCCCTCCACTTT. Filled out from reference TRBV7-3 and TRBJ1-6, the complete variable domain reads GAGVSQTPSNKVTEKGKYVELRCDPISGHTALYWYRQSLGQGPEFLIYFQGTGAADDSGLPNDRFFAVRPEGSVSTLKIQRTERGDSAVYLCASSAGGPDYNSPLHFGNGTRLTVT.

This clone was seen a single time. The chain joins TRBV7-9 to TRBJ1-5; 9 bases map to TRBD1. CDR1 and CDR2 from the germline V gene are SEHNR and FQNEAQ (reference sequence). CDR3 size: 15 residues. J lost 6 bases, V lost 4 bases, and 7 bases had no gene match. CDR3: CASSSNDRGFQPQHF. CDR3 nucleotide sequence: TGTGCCAGCAGCTCGAATGACAGGGGGTTTCAGCCCCAGCATTTT.

CDR3 sequence (DNA): TGTGCCAGCAGCCCCGGGGCGGGACCTACCTACGAGCAGTACTTC. Translation: CASSPGAGPTYEQYF. The genes are TRBV7-8 and TRBJ2-7, with D possibly being TRBD2 (6 bases). The germline CDR1 and CDR2 sequences are SGHVS and FQNEAQ. The V end was cut by 5 bases, the J end by 2 bases, with 16 bases between. The CDR3 consists of 15 residues.

Written as DNA, the CDR3 is TGTGCCAGTAGTTTCCGGGACGGAGGAGCCTACAATGAGCAGTTCTTC. Its protein is CASSFRDGGAYNEQFF. This chain uses TRBV19 with TRBJ2-1; D may correspond to TRBD1 or TRBD2 (5 bases each). The V end was cut by 5 bases, the J end by 2 bases, with 16 bases between. There are 16 residues in the CDR3. The germline CDR1 and CDR2 sequences are LNHDA and SQIVND (reference sequence).

The rearrangement uses TRBV15 and TRBJ1-2; D perhaps matches TRBD1 (5 bases). The germline CDR1 and CDR2 sequences are LNHNV and YYDKDF (reference sequence). V lost 3 bases to trimming and J lost 2 bases, with 13 bases between them. This CDR3 comprises 15 residues. The CDR3: CATSSSRGPNYGYTF. CDR3 nucleotide sequence: TGTGCCACCAGCAGTTCTCGGGGACCGAACTATGGCTACACCTTC.

The chain employs TRBV30 and TRBJ1-5; D gene unclear. The CDR3 runs 13 residues. Germline V gives CDR1 GTSNPN, CDR2 SVGIG (reference sequence). V was pared by 4 bases and J by 0 bases, with 7 bases between. This chain's CDR3 is CAWTENSNQPQHF. The CDR3 DNA reads as TGTGCCTGGACGGAGAATAGCAATCAGCCCCAGCATTTT.

This clone was recorded only once. V is TRBV30 and J is TRBJ1-5; 7 bases fit TRBD1. The CDR3 contains 13 residues. Unmatched junction bases numbered 0, after V lost 0 bases and J lost 4 bases. The germline CDR1 and CDR2 sequences are GTSNPN and SVGIG (reference sequence). CDR3 DNA: TGTGCCTGGAGTGTACAGGGGAATCAGCCCCAGCATTTT. It translates to CAWSVQGNQPQHF.

The chain combines TRBV5-1 with TRBJ1-2; tentatively, D is TRBD1 (6 bases). V was trimmed by 0 bases and J by 5 bases, leaving 11 bases between them. The germline V gene has CDR1 SGHRS and CDR2 YFSETQ. CDR3 length: 14 amino acids. The CDR3 loop is CASSLGQDTYGYTF. Here the CDR3 DNA reads TGCGCCAGCAGCTTGGGACAGGATACTTATGGCTACACCTTC.

The chain combines TRBV14 with TRBJ2-7; D may be TRBD2 (6 bases). Germline CDR1 SGHDN, CDR2 FVKESK. The CDR3 covers 16 residues. V shed 0 bases and J shed 0 bases, with 12 bases lying between them. The CDR3, as DNA: TGTGCCAGCAGCCAAGAGGGTAGCGGCGACTCCTACGAGCAGTACTTC. It codes for CASSQEGSGDSYEQYF.